The clone carrying this TCR beta chain came up a few times. Clones were read by immunoSEQ multiplex PCR, and TCRdb kept only the in-frame ones, dropping some. The sample shows hundreds of clones, 20% to 25% of them seen only once. This record comes from a study of T cells in localized non-small cell lung cancer. The CDR3 loop spans 13 amino acids. Germline assignment: CDR1 SGDLS and CDR2 YYNGEE. V shed 3 bases and J shed 3 bases, with 9 bases lying between them. The chain joins TRBV9 to TRBJ1-2; no clear D gene. Material: lung tumor tissue, obtained before any cancer treatment. This TCR derives from a male donor at least 60 years old with stage III squamous cell lung carcinoma. CDR3 sequence (DNA): TGTGCCAGCAGCGCCGCAAGGGACTATGGCTACACCTTC. Residues: CASSAARDYGYTF.